What follows is one TCR beta chain and its context. This sample stems from a study of cytomegalovirus exposure and HLA in healthy donors. The germline CDR1 and CDR2 sequences are SNHLY and FYNNEI. Trimming at V came to 6 bases and at J to 2 bases, leaving 9 bases not matched to a gene. The CDR3 length is 17 residues. PCR used 60 Vbeta primers and 13 Jbeta primers. The assay was immunoSEQ multiplex PCR, and TCRdb's table has in-frame clones only and misses some. The profile covers more than 100,000 clones, with 60% to 85% appearing a single time and 1.5% taken by the ten largest. V usage is TRBV2 and J usage is TRBJ2-7, with TRBD2 matching 14 bases. The TCR was taken from a woman aged 18 to 35 in good health and CMV-seronegative. The sample was PBMCs. DNA for the CDR3: TGTGCCAGCAGCCGGGAAGGGACTAGCGGGAGCCCCTACGAGCAGTACTTC. Residues: CASSREGTSGSPYEQYF.